The 10 T cell receptor beta chains listed next were all sequenced from one sample in a study of low-dose radiotherapy and immunotherapy resistance in tumors (dated 2022 in TCRdb). These reads were obtained on an Illumina HiSeq 2500. First-strand cDNA was synthesized using Superscript III and a set of TRAV- and TRBV-specific primers, so that both TCRalpha and TCRbeta chains were covered. TCRs were amplified with Phusion for 15 to 20 PCR cycles using a constant-region primer together with the adapter attached to the V primers. TCRdb redid the processing of the public reads, applying fastp at Q25 and MiXCR, and retained in-frame beta chains. Rows are combined by CDR3 protein, so each entry shows the most common genes and DNA. The table for this sample lists around 65,000 distinct CDR3 sequences; more than 25% of them were counted only once. The ten largest clonotypes hold about 6.6% of the sample. According to the study, the label for this sample's time point signals: before trial treatment.

This specimen was PBMCs, taken before treatment. All receptors derive from a male donor with rectosigmoid adenocarcinoma.

This clonotype was recorded at least ten times. This sequence joins TRBV18 and TRBJ2-3; tentatively, D is TRBD1 (6 bases). Per the germline V gene, CDR1 is KGHSH and CDR2 is LQKENI. The CDR3 contains 16 residues. The V gene lost 0 bases and the J gene lost 5 bases, with 15 bases spanning the gap. The CDR3 protein is CASSPPTQGHGDTQYF. Written as DNA, the CDR3 is TGTGCCAGCTCACCACCGACGCAGGGGCATGGAGATACGCAGTATTTT.

Ten or more counts support this clonotype. This rearrangement joins TRBV4-3 to TRBJ2-5; no clear D gene. The CDR3 extends over 15 amino acids. Looked up from germline, CDR1 is LGHNA and CDR2 is YSLEER. Trimming cost V 0 bases and J 1 base, with 9 bases left between them. The CDR3 DNA reads as TGCGCCAGCAGCCAAGAGGGTAGGCTCCAAGAGACCCAGTACTTC. Translation: CASSQEGRLQETQYF.

This clonotype was seen at least ten times. The V gene is TRBV3-1, the J gene TRBJ2-3; D is unclear. The CDR3 is made up of 16 amino acids. With 1 base removed from V and 6 bases from J, the gap between germline ends came to 17 bases. Germline CDR1 LGHDT, CDR2 YNNKEL (reference sequence). The CDR3 reads CASSQVYGAGVDTQYF. CDR3 coding DNA: TGTGCCAGCAGCCAAGTGTACGGAGCCGGTGTGGATACGCAGTATTTT.

This CDR3 reads CASRTRDSGANVLTF. CDR3 DNA sequence: TGTGCCAGCAGAACGAGAGACTCTGGGGCCAACGTCCTGACTTTC. This rearrangement joins TRBV7-9 to TRBJ2-6; D is unresolved. CDR1 and CDR2 from the germline V gene are SEHNR and FQNEAQ (reference sequence). Trimming cost V 6 bases and J 0 bases, with 9 bases left between them. The length of the CDR3 is 15 residues.

The rearrangement uses TRBV20-1 and TRBJ2-1, with 10 nucleotides matching TRBD2. J was trimmed by 9 bases and V by 6 bases; bases with no gene match: 5. Germline CDR1 DFQATT, CDR2 SNEGSKA (reference sequence). This CDR3 contains 12 residues. CDR3 sequence reads: CSARLAGVEQFF. CDR3 in DNA: TGCAGTGCGCGACTAGCGGGCGTTGAGCAGTTCTTC.

Many counts were recorded for this clonotype. This rearrangement joins TRBV5-1 to TRBJ1-2, with 7 positions matching TRBD1. Per germline, CDR1 SGHRS and CDR2 YFSETQ. V shed 5 bases and J 4 bases; nucleotides not matched to a gene: 5. The CDR3 length is 13 residues. In nucleotides, the CDR3 is TGCGCCAGCAGACCCACAGGGGTCTATGGCTACACCTTC. The encoded protein is CASRPTGVYGYTF.

This clonotype was counted at least ten times. This chain connects TRBV11-2 to TRBJ1-1; D is unclear. The V end was cut by 0 bases, the J end by 1 base, with 15 bases between. The CDR3 length is 17 residues. Germline assignment: CDR1 SGHAT and CDR2 FQNNGV. The CDR3 nucleotides read TGTGCCAGCAGCTTAGAGCTGGGTAAGGTTAGGAACACTGAAGCTTTCTTT. Translating it yields CASSLELGKVRNTEAFF.

This clonotype was seen many times. This rearrangement joins TRBV28 to TRBJ2-7, with 13 bases that match TRBD2. Per germline, CDR1 MDHEN and CDR2 SYDVKM. The V segment lost 6 bases and the J segment 3 bases; nucleotides outside the gene matches: 5. The CDR3 is made up of 15 amino acids. In DNA, the CDR3 is TGTGCCAGCAGGATGACTAGCGGGAGGAGCTACGAGCAGTACTTC. As protein: CASRMTSGRSYEQYF.

This clonotype was picked up many times. The J gene is TRBJ2-3, the V gene TRBV7-9; 13 bases fit TRBD2. This CDR3 is 16 amino acids long. Germline V gene data show CDR1 as SEHNR and CDR2 as FQNEAQ (reference sequence). The trim removed 3 bases at V and 6 bases at J, leaving 6 bases unmatched. The CDR3 nucleotides read TGTGCCAGCAGCTTTGGGACTAGCGGGGCAGGGGATACGCAGTATTTT. Its translation is CASSFGTSGAGDTQYF. The full variable domain, rest sourced from reference TRBV7-9 and TRBJ2-3, is DTGVSQNPRHKITKRGQNVTFRCDPISEHNRLYWYRQTLGQGPEFLTYFQNEAQLEKSRLLSDRFSAERPKGSFSTLEIQRTEQGDSAMYLCASSFGTSGAGDTQYFGPGTRLTVL.

The sample holds many counts of this clonotype. The chain links TRBV4-3 to TRBJ2-1, with 12 bases fitting TRBD1. V trimming: 0 bases; J trimming: 14 bases; junction bases outside the gene matches: 11. CDR3 length equals 16 residues. Germline CDR1 LGHNA, CDR2 YSLEER. The CDR3 loop is CASSQDGGGQGARKFF. DNA of the CDR3: TGCGCCAGCAGCCAAGACGGGGGGGGACAGGGGGCTCGAAAGTTCTTC.